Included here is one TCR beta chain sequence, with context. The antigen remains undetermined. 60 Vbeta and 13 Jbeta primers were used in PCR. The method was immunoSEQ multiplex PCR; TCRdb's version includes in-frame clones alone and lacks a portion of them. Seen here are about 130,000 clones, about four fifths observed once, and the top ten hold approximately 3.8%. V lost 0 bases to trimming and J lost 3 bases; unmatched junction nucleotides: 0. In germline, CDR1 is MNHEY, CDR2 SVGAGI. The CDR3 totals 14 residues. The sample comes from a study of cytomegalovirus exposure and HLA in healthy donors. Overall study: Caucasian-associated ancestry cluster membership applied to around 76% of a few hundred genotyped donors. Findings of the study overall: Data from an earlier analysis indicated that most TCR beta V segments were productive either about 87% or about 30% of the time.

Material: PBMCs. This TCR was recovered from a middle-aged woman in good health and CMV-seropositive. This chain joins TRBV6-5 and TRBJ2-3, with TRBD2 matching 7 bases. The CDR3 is CASSYSRETDTQYF. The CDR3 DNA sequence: TGTGCCAGCAGTTACTCGCGGGAGACAGATACGCAGTATTTT.